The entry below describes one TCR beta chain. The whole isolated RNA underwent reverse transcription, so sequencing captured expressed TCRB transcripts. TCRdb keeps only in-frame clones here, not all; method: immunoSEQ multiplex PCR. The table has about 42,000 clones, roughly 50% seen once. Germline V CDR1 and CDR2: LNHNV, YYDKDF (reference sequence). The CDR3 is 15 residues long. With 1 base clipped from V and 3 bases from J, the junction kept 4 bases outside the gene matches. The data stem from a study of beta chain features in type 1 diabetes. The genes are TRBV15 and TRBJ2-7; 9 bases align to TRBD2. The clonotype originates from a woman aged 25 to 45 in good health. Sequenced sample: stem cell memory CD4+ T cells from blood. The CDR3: CATSRALREGYEQYF. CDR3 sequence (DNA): TGTGCCACCAGCAGAGCGTTGCGGGAGGGCTACGAGCAGTACTTC. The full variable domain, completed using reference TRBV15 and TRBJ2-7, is DAMVIQNPRYQVTQFGKPVTLSCSQTLNHNVMYWYQQKSSQAPKLLFHYYDKDFNNEADTPDNFQSRRPNTSFCFLDIRSPGLGDTAMYLCATSRALREGYEQYFGPGTRLTVT.